The clone carrying this T cell receptor beta chain was observed a handful of times. Deletions cut 6 bases from V and 0 bases from J, with 11 bases between. CDR3 size: 14 residues. Germline CDR1 is MDHEN and CDR2 is SYDVKM. The data are from a study of blood T cell repertoires in COVID-19. Which cohort a participant joined came from the clinical history participants gave. Original data processing: Estimates of nucleated cell counts were drawn from the amplification of reference gene primers. Method: immunoSEQ multiplex PCR; TCRdb's copy keeps in-frame clones and lacks some. V, J and clone size are taken as reported in that table, and D and trimming were inferred from the DNA itself. The repertoire holds fewer than 450,000 clones, with approximately 84% as singletons.

J is TRBJ1-2 and V is TRBV28; D possibly corresponds to TRBD1 (6 bases). This clonotype was sampled from a woman aged 25 to 39 who had recovered from COVID-19. The sequenced material came from PBMCs or T cells enriched from blood (not recorded which). The CDR3 spells CASSWTEANYGYTF. The CDR3 coding sequence is TGTGCCAGCAGCTGGACAGAAGCTAACTATGGCTACACCTTC.